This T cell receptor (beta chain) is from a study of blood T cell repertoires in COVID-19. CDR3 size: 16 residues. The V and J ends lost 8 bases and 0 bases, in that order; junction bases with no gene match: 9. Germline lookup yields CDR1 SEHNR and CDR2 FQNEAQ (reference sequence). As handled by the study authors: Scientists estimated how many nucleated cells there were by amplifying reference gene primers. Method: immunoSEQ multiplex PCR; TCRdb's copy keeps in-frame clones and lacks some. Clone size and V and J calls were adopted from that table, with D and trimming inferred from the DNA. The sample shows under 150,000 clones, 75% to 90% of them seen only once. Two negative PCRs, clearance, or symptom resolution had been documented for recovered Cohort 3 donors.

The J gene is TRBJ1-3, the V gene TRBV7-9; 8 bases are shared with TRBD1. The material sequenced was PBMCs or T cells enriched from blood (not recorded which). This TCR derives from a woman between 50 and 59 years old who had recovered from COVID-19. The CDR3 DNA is TGTGCCAGCCGGGGACAGGCGCTCAGCTCTGGAAACACCATATATTTT. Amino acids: CASRGQALSSGNTIYF. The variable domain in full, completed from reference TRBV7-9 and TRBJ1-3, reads DTGVSQNPRHKITKRGQNVTFRCDPISEHNRLYWYRQTLGQGPEFLTYFQNEAQLEKSRLLSDRFSAERPKGSFSTLEIQRTEQGDSAMYLCASRGQALSSGNTIYFGEGSWLTVV.